This T cell receptor (beta chain) was identified in a study of blood T cell repertoires in COVID-19. Across the study: Spain, Italy and the United States supplied samples that represented acute and convalescent COVID-19. T cells, B-cell-depleted T cells, or PBMCs supplied cDNA or gDNA.

How the authors handled the data: Reference gene primer amplification gave nucleated cell count estimates. Using immunoSEQ multiplex PCR, the repertoire was profiled, and TCRdb retains in-frame clones only, with some absent. Clonal size and the V and J genes are those of that table, whereas D and trimming came from the DNA. The sample includes about 160,000 clones, approximately 84% seen only once; the top ten take over 20%. The CDR3 covers 14 residues. V was clipped by 3 bases and J by 5 bases, with 13 bases between them. From germline, CDR1 is SNHLY and CDR2 FYNNEI. This TCR was recovered from a woman aged 80 or over with acute or convalescent COVID-19. V is TRBV2 and J is TRBJ1-1, with D hard to call. Sequenced material: peripheral blood. The CDR3 is CASSEVAGDTEAFF. The CDR3 bases are TGTGCCAGCAGTGAGGTGGCAGGTGATACTGAAGCTTTCTTT.